The 27 T cell receptor beta chains in this list originate from one sample, sequenced in a study of beta chain features in type 1 diabetes. Whole-study findings and limits: Moderate yet significant TCRB CDR3 shortening was seen in Type 1 diabetes patients in all four CD4+ subsets.

Their specific antigens are unknown. Expressed TCRB transcripts were sequenced because the isolated RNA had all been reverse transcribed beforehand. Assay: immunoSEQ multiplex PCR; the TCRdb copy retains only in-frame clones and omits some. The sample lists 600,000 or so clones, around 11% occurring once. Sequenced sample: naive CD4+ T cells from blood. The receptor source for this set is a man aged 30 to 39 with type 1 diabetes.

This clone was seen a handful of times. V is TRBV29-1 and J is TRBJ1-1; D may be TRBD1 (6 bases). The CDR3 contains 16 residues. CDR1 is SQVTM, CDR2 ANQGSEA, per germline. The V end was cut by 2 bases, the J end by 4 bases, with 20 bases between. CDR3 sequence (DNA): TGCAGCGTTGAACCTAGGGTCCCCAGGGGTGGCACTGAAGCTTTCTTT. This codes for CSVEPRVPRGGTEAFF. Drawing the rest from reference TRBV29-1 and TRBJ1-1, the complete variable domain is SAVISQKPSRDICQRGTSLTIQCQVDSQVTMMFWYRQQPGQSLTLIATANQGSEATYESGFVIDKFPISRPNLTFSTLTVSNMSPEDSSIYLCSVEPRVPRGGTEAFFGQGTRLTVV.

This chain links TRBV7-9 with TRBJ1-1; TRBD1 might be the D (5 bases). The CDR3 covers 13 residues. Germline lookup yields CDR1 SEHNR and CDR2 FQNEAQ (reference sequence). Trimming pared 3 bases from V and 11 bases from J, leaving 16 bases between. CDR3 in DNA: TGTGCCAGCAGCTTCAGCAGAGGGGAACAGGCTTTCTTT. Amino acids: CASSFSRGEQAFF.

The CDR3 coding sequence is TGTGCCAGCATCCCACCGTCTGGAAACACCATATATTTT. It is translated as CASIPPSGNTIYF. The chain uses TRBV7-9 and TRBJ1-3, with D unresolved. CDR1 is SEHNR, CDR2 FQNEAQ, per germline (reference sequence). CDR3 length equals 13 residues. V was cut by 7 bases and J by 1 base, with 8 bases left in between.

There are a few counts of this clone. The chain combines TRBV5-1 with TRBJ1-1; no clear D. The CDR3 has 14 residues. Germline CDR1 and CDR2: SGHRS and YFSETQ. Trimming shortened V by 2 bases and J by 1 base, and 9 bases separated the two germline ends. Here the CDR3 DNA reads TGCGCCAGCAGCTTTGGACGGGAGAACACTGAAGCTTTCTTT. Translated, it gives CASSFGRENTEAFF.

The table lists this clone with a few counts. This rearrangement joins TRBV29-1 to TRBJ2-7, with a tentative D call TRBD1 (5 bases). Germline values: CDR1 SQVTM, CDR2 ANQGSEA. The CDR3 loop spans 11 amino acids. V lost 6 bases to trimming and J lost 1 base, with 7 bases between them. The CDR3 is CSVDSSYEQYF. CDR3 DNA sequence: TGCAGCGTCGACAGTTCCTACGAGCAGTACTTC.

V and J are TRBV25-1 and TRBJ2-1, with 8 bases aligning to TRBD1. The germline gives CDR1 MGHDK, CDR2 SYGVNS. Trimming removed 5 bases from V and 8 bases from J; junction bases left unmatched: 8. This CDR3 is built from 14 residues. The CDR3 is CASSPVTGGDEQFF. The DNA for the CDR3 is TGTGCCAGCAGTCCCGTAACAGGGGGAGATGAGCAGTTCTTC. Together with reference TRBV25-1 and TRBJ2-1, the CDR3 gives the full variable domain: EADIYQTPRYLVIGTGKKITLECSQTMGHDKMYWYQQDPGMELHLIHYSYGVNSTEKGDLSSESTVSRIRTEHFPLTLESARPSHTSQYLCASSPVTGGDEQFFGPGTRLTVL.

This rearrangement joins TRBV19 to TRBJ2-5, with D possibly being TRBD1 (5 bases). The germline V gene has CDR1 LNHDA and CDR2 SQIVND (reference sequence). The CDR3 covers 15 residues. The ends were cut back, 5 bases at V and 5 bases at J, with 18 bases in the middle. CDR3 sequence: CASSSHRQLRETQYF. CDR3 DNA sequence: TGTGCCAGTAGTTCCCACAGACAGCTTAGGGAGACCCAGTACTTC.

The J gene is TRBJ2-7, the V gene TRBV9; the match to TRBD1 covers 9 bases. V shed 0 bases and J 6 bases; nucleotides not matched to a gene: 16. This CDR3 comprises 18 residues. Germline V gene data show CDR1 as SGDLS and CDR2 as YYNGEE. The CDR3 bases are TGTGCCAGCAGCGTAGCTGGGACAGGGCCAGGAGGGACTACCGAGCAGTACTTC. Protein sequence: CASSVAGTGPGGTTEQYF.

This clone occurred a few times. This chain joins TRBV18 and TRBJ2-2; 9 bases fit TRBD1. V trimming: 3 bases; J trimming: 8 bases; junction bases outside the gene matches: 7. Looked up from germline, CDR1 is KGHSH and CDR2 is LQKENI. The CDR3 extends over 15 amino acids. The CDR3 DNA is TGTGCCAGCTCACCGAGCCGGGACAGGGAAGGGGAGCTGTTTTTT. Translating gives CASSPSRDREGELFF. The complete variable domain, with remaining parts taken from reference TRBV18 and TRBJ2-2, reads NAGVMQNPRHLVRRRGQEARLRCSPMKGHSHVYWYRQLPEEGLKFMVYLQKENIIDESGMPKERFSAEFPKEGPSILRIQQVVRGDSAAYFCASSPSRDREGELFFGEGSRLTVL.

V gene TRBV2 combines with J gene TRBJ1-1; D unclear. There are 11 residues in the CDR3. The V gene's germline CDR1 is SNHLY and CDR2 FYNNEI. V was shortened by 7 bases and J by 3 bases, with 6 bases between the two germline ends. CDR3 protein: CASKMDTEAFF. The CDR3 DNA reads as TGTGCCAGCAAGATGGACACTGAAGCTTTCTTT. The full variable domain, completed using reference TRBV2 and TRBJ1-1, is EPEVTQTPSHQVTQMGQEVILRCVPISNHLYFYWYRQILGQKVEFLVSFYNNEISEKSEIFDDQFSVERPDGSNFTLKIRSTKLEDSAMYFCASKMDTEAFFGQGTRLTVV.

A word on this clone: This same CDR3 is encoded by further DNA sequences in the sample. The J gene is TRBJ1-2, the V gene TRBV18; no clear D gene. The ends were cut back, 0 bases at V and 3 bases at J, with 5 bases in the middle. Germline CDR1 reads KGHSH; CDR2 reads LQKENI. The CDR3 has 13 amino acids. The DNA for the CDR3 is TGTGCCAGCTCACCACCGGGAGACTATGGCTACACCTTC. This sequence encodes CASSPPGDYGYTF.

This clone has more than one count but fewer than ten. J is TRBJ2-7 and V is TRBV5-1, with 7 bases fitting TRBD2. Per the germline V gene, CDR1 is SGHRS and CDR2 is YFSETQ. V lost 0 bases and J lost 3; bases outside the gene matches: 3. There are 14 residues in the CDR3. The CDR3 spells CASSLAGGHYEQYF. Here the CDR3 DNA reads TGCGCCAGCAGCTTGGCGGGAGGACACTACGAGCAGTACTTC.

V is TRBV30 and J is TRBJ2-1; D gene ambiguous. Germline V lookup: CDR1 GTSNPN, CDR2 SVGIG (reference sequence). CDR3 length equals 13 residues. Trimming removed 3 bases at V and 8 bases at J, with 14 bases between. This CDR3 reads CAWRISSIDEQFF. DNA for the CDR3: TGTGCCTGGAGGATCTCGTCAATCGATGAGCAGTTCTTC.

This clone was seen more than once but under ten times. Other DNA sequences within the sample encode an identical CDR3. The chain is built from TRBV6-5 and TRBJ1-2; 8 bases agree with TRBD1. CDR1 is MNHEY and CDR2 is SVGAGI in the germline V gene. The CDR3 has 13 residues. V dropped 5 bases and J dropped 2; count of bases not matched to a gene: 1. As DNA, the CDR3 is TGTGCCAGCAGTCGGACAGGGAACTATGGCTACACCTTC. Its translation is CASSRTGNYGYTF.

The chain carries TRBV7-2 and TRBJ2-7; D unclear. V was cut by 3 bases and J by 1 base, with 13 bases left in between. Germline CDR1 is SGHTA and CDR2 is FQGNSA. The CDR3 covers 15 residues. The CDR3 nucleotides are TGTGCCAGCAGCTTCGAGGTAATAGCTTCCTACGAGCAGTACTTC. It yields the protein CASSFEVIASYEQYF.

The chain uses TRBV4-3 and TRBJ2-2; TRBD1 matches at 9 bases. Germline V CDR1 and CDR2: LGHNA, YSLEER. The junction had 6 bases not matched to a gene; V was cut back by 3 bases and J by 4 bases. CDR3 length: 16 amino acids. CDR3 DNA sequence: TGCGCCAGCAGCCAGGACAGGGGATTGGTCACCGGGGAGCTGTTTTTT. Its protein is CASSQDRGLVTGELFF.

V is TRBV14 and J is TRBJ1-3, with D unclear. In germline, CDR1 is SGHDN, CDR2 FVKESK. The CDR3 consists of 14 residues. Trimming took off 5 bases at V and 3 bases at J, with 11 bases between the two ends. CDR3 region: CASSRSSDGNTIYF. Written as DNA, the CDR3 is TGTGCCAGCAGCAGGAGTTCAGATGGAAACACCATATATTTT.

This clone was counted only a few times. V and J are TRBV27 and TRBJ1-2; 7 bases line up with TRBD1. With 6 bases clipped from V and 8 bases from J, the junction kept 15 bases outside the gene matches. CDR1 and CDR2 (germline): MNHEY, SMNVEV (reference sequence). The CDR3 is 15 residues long. The CDR3 region is CASRFSGTALKGYTF. CDR3 DNA: TGTGCCAGCAGATTCAGCGGGACAGCCTTGAAAGGCTACACCTTC.

This clone was seen a few times. The rearrangement links TRBV7-9 to TRBJ1-1; 7 positions agree with TRBD1. This CDR3 comprises 12 residues. V was pared by 11 bases and J by 4 bases, with 7 bases of the junction left unmatched. Germline lookup yields CDR1 SEHNR and CDR2 FQNEAQ (reference sequence). The CDR3 coding sequence is TGTGCCGCAACAGGGGTGGGCACTGAAGCTTTCTTT. Its protein is CAATGVGTEAFF.

The CDR3 region is CASSLNRGGDTGELFF. CDR3 nucleotides: TGTGCCAGCAGCTTGAATCGCGGGGGTGACACCGGGGAGCTGTTTTTT. This chain connects TRBV11-2 to TRBJ2-2; 7 bases map to TRBD2. V trimming: 3 bases; J trimming: 3 bases; junction bases outside the gene matches: 7. The CDR3 totals 16 residues. Germline lookup yields CDR1 SGHAT and CDR2 FQNNGV.

The chain employs TRBV6-1 and TRBJ2-7, with 11 positions matching TRBD1. Germline V lookup: CDR1 MNHNS, CDR2 SASEGT. The CDR3 runs 16 residues. The V and J ends lost 4 bases and 3 bases, in that order; junction bases with no gene match: 8. For the CDR3, the DNA is TGTGCCAGCAGTGCCGGGACAGGGGGGAAACTCTACGAGCAGTACTTC. It specifies CASSAGTGGKLYEQYF.

V gene TRBV4-3 combines with J gene TRBJ2-3; tentatively, D is TRBD2 (6 bases). The V gene's germline CDR1 is LGHNA and CDR2 YSLEER. The CDR3 consists of 13 residues. V was clipped by 6 bases and J by 1 base, with 8 bases between them. The CDR3: CASSSSGTDTQYF. DNA of the CDR3: TGCGCCAGCAGTTCTAGCGGCACAGATACGCAGTATTTT.

This clone turned up a few times. The rearrangement uses TRBV6-5 and TRBJ1-1; a weak D match, TRBD1 (5 bases). Germline lookup yields CDR1 MNHEY and CDR2 SVGAGI. Deletions cut 5 bases from V and 9 bases from J, with 10 bases between. The CDR3 sequence is 11 residues long. The CDR3 DNA reads TGTGCCAGCAGTAGGGGTGGGAAAGCTTTCTTT. Translating gives CASSRGGKAFF.

This clone showed up just a few times. J is TRBJ2-7 and V is TRBV5-4; possible D gene TRBD1, 5 bases. The CDR3 has 13 residues. The ends were cut back, 6 bases at V and 5 bases at J, with 15 bases in the middle. Per the germline V gene, CDR1 is SGHNT and CDR2 is YYREEE (reference sequence). CDR3: CASTRQGSDEQYF. CDR3 in DNA: TGTGCCAGCACCCGGCAGGGATCCGACGAGCAGTACTTC.

The sample holds many counts of this clone. V usage is TRBV19 and J usage is TRBJ1-1, with D hard to call. CDR1 and CDR2 (germline): LNHDA, SQIVND (reference sequence). CDR3 size: 14 residues. The V gene lost 6 bases and the J gene lost 3 bases, with 14 bases spanning the gap. The CDR3 reads CASRPRGRDTEAFF. CDR3 bases: TGTGCCAGTAGACCCCGGGGTAGGGACACTGAAGCTTTCTTT.

There are a few counts of this clone. This chain connects TRBV27 to TRBJ2-6; D remains unclear. The CDR3 totals 16 residues. Germline CDR1 and CDR2: MNHEY and SMNVEV (reference sequence). Trimming took 10 bases from V and 2 from J, leaving 18 bases between them. The chain's CDR3 is CATMVGVKAGANVLTF. The CDR3, as DNA: TGTGCCACTATGGTTGGGGTCAAGGCTGGGGCCAACGTCCTGACTTTC.

The chain recombines TRBV6-6 with TRBJ2-1; the D call may be TRBD1 or TRBD2 (5 bases each). Germline V gene sequence: CDR1 MNHNY, CDR2 SVGAGI (reference sequence). The CDR3 length is 14 residues. The V gene lost 2 bases and the J gene lost 12 bases, with 17 bases spanning the gap. CDR3: CASSYNTGQGGQFF. The CDR3 DNA follows: TGTGCCAGCAGTTACAATACGGGGCAAGGCGGGCAGTTCTTC.